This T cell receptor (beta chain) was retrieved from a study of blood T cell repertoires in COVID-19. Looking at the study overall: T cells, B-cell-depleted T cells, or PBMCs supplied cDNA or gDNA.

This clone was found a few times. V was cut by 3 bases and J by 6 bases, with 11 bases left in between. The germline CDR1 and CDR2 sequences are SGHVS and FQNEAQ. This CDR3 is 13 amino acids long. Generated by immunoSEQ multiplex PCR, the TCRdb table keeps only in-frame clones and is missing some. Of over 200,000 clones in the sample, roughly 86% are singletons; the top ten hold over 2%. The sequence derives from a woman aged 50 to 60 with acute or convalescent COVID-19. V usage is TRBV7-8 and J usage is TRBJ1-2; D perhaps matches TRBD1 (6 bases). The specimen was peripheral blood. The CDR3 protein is CASSFGGRDGYTF. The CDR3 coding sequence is TGTGCCAGCAGCTTCGGGGGGCGCGATGGCTACACCTTC.